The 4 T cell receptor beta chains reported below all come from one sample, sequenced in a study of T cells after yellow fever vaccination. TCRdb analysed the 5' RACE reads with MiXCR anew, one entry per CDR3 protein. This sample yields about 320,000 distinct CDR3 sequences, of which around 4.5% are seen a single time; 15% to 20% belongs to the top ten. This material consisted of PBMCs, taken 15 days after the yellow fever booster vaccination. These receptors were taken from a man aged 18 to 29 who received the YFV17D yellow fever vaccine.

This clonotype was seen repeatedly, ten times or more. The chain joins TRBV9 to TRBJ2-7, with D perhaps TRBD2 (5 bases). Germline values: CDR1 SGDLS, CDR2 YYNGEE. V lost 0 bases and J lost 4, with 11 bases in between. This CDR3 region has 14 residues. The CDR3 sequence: CASSVAPGGYEQYF. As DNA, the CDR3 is TGTGCCAGCAGCGTAGCTCCTGGAGGATACGAGCAGTACTTC. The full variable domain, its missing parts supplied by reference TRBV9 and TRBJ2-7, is DSGVTQTPKHLITATGQRVTLRCSPRSGDLSVYWYQQSLDQGLQFLIQYYNGEERAKGNILERFSAQQFPDLHSELNLSSLELGDSALYFCASSVAPGGYEQYFGPGTRLTVT.

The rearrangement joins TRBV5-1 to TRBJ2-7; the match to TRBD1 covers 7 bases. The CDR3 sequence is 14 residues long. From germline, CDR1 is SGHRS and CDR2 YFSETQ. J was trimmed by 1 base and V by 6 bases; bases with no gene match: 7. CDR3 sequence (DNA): TGCGCCAGCACCGAGACAGGGCCTTCCTACGAGCAGTACTTC. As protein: CASTETGPSYEQYF.

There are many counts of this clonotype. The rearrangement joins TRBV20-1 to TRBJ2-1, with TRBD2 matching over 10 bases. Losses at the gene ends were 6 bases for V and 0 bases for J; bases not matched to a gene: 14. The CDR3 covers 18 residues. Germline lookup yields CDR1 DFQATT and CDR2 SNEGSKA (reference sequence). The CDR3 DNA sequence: TGCAGTGCCCGGACTAGCGGCTCTTCCCTTAGCTCCTACAATGAGCAGTTCTTC. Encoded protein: CSARTSGSSLSSYNEQFF.

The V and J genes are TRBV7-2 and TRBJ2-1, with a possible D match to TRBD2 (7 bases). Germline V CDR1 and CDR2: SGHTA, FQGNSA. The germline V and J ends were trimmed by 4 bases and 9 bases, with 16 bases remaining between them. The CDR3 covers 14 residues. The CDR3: CASSSMGGAGEQFF. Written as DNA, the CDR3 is TGTGCCAGCAGCTCCATGGGGGGGGCCGGTGAGCAGTTCTTC. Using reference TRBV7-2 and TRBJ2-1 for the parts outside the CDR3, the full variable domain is GAGVSQSPSNKVTEKGKDVELRCDPISGHTALYWYRQSLGQGLEFLIYFQGNSAPDKSGLPSDRFSAERTGGSVSTLTIQRTQQEDSAVYLCASSSMGGAGEQFFGPGTRLTVL.